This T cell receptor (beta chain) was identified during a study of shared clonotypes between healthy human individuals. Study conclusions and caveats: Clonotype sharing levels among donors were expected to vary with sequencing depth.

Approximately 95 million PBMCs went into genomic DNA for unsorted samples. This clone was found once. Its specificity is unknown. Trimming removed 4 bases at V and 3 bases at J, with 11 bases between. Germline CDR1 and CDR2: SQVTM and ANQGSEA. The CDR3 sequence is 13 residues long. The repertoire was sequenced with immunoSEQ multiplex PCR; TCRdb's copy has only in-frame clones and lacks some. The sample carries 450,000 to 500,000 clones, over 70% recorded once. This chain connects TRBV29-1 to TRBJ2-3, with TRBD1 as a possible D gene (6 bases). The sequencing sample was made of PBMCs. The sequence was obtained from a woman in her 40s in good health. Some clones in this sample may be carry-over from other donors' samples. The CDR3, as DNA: TGCAGCGTTGCGCAGGGGAGTACAGATACGCAGTATTTT. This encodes CSVAQGSTDTQYF.